This T cell receptor beta chain emerged from a study of siplizumab effects on memory and regulatory T cells. The germline V and J ends were trimmed by 0 bases and 3 bases, with 9 bases remaining between them. The CDR3 is made up of 14 amino acids. Germline V gene data show CDR1 as MNHNY and CDR2 as SVGAGI (reference sequence). Libraries were prepared by immunoSEQ multiplex PCR; TCRdb keeps only in-frame clonotypes and omits some of them. Counted here are some 120,000 clones, roughly 95% occurring once; the ten biggest clones make up over 0.15%. Study-wide results and limits: Proliferating siplizumab-cultured Tregs lacked confirmed suppressive function. Unstimulated subsets accounted for the mapping of only a minor share of the clones that were alloreactive. Memory T cells appeared less diverse than naive cells, which seemed to contribute substantially to alloresponse.

A word on this clone: Its matching antigen is unknown.

Sequencing was done on a sample of non-Treg CD4+ T cells sorted from blood. The TCR was taken from a human donor in good health. V is TRBV6-6 and J is TRBJ2-7, with a possible D match to TRBD1 (5 bases). The CDR3 DNA follows: TGTGCCAGCAGTTACTCTACAGGCCTCTACGAGCAGTACTTC. Translated: CASSYSTGLYEQYF.